The 17 T cell receptor beta chains reported below all come from one sample, sequenced in a study of cytotoxic CD8 clonotypes in ibrutinib-treated CLL. Sequencing used immunoSEQ multiplex PCR; TCRdb keeps in-frame clones, though not all of them. The sample gives tens of thousands of clones, 57% of which show up once; roughly 14% is in the top ten. Specimen: PBMCs, collected after 12 months of ibrutinib treatment. These receptors all come from a human donor with chronic lymphocytic leukemia.

This chain uses TRBV5-1 with TRBJ1-1, with TRBD1 matching 9 bases. V lost 0 bases, J lost 1 base, and 10 bases stayed unmatched. The CDR3 extends over 18 amino acids. Germline assignment: CDR1 SGHRS and CDR2 YFSETQ. CDR3 sequence: CASSLDIRTGVRNTEAFF. The CDR3 DNA is TGCGCCAGCAGCTTGGATATAAGGACAGGGGTGCGGAACACTGAAGCTTTCTTT. Using reference TRBV5-1 and TRBJ1-1 for the parts outside the CDR3, the full variable domain is KAGVTQTPRYLIKTRGQQVTLSCSPISGHRSVSWYQQTPGQGLQFLFEYFSETQRNKGNFPGRFSGRQFSNSRSEMNVSTLELGDSALYLCASSLDIRTGVRNTEAFFGQGTRLTVV.

This chain joins TRBV5-1 and TRBJ2-2; 7 positions agree with TRBD1. After removal of 2 bases from V and 1 base from J, the junction contained 11 bases not matched to a gene. The CDR3 extends over 18 amino acids. Germline CDR1 and CDR2: SGHRS and YFSETQ. In DNA form, the CDR3 reads TGCGCCAGCAGCTTATTTGTAAGGACAGGACAGAACACCGGGGAGCTGTTTTTT. Its translation: CASSLFVRTGQNTGELFF.

The rearrangement links TRBV4-2 to TRBJ2-5; weak D call: TRBD2 (5 bases). Germline CDR1 LGHNA, CDR2 YNFKEQ. Between the trimmed V and J ends, which lost 4 bases and 5 bases, there was a span of 11 bases. The CDR3 length is 13 residues. As DNA, the CDR3 is TGTGCCAGCAGCCTTACTAGATACGAGACCCAGTACTTC. Translated: CASSLTRYETQYF.

This clone has a count of ten or more. The V and J genes are TRBV5-1 and TRBJ1-1; no firm D call. The CDR3 spans 14 residues. Germline CDR1 reads SGHRS; CDR2 reads YFSETQ. With 3 bases removed from V and 2 bases from J, the gap between germline ends came to 11 bases. CDR3 in amino acids: CASSSTQRNTEAFF. The CDR3 DNA is TGCGCCAGCAGCTCCACTCAGAGAAACACTGAAGCTTTCTTT.

This clone was counted a single time. CDR3 in DNA: TGTGCCAGCAGCCCTGGGGGACAGCGGATCAGTGGCTACACCTTC. This encodes CASSPGGQRISGYTF. J is TRBJ1-2 and V is TRBV7-9; TRBD1 matches at 7 bases. V dropped 5 bases and J dropped 7; count of bases not matched to a gene: 13. The CDR3 has 15 amino acids. CDR1 and CDR2 from the germline V gene are SEHNR and FQNEAQ (reference sequence).

CDR3 in DNA: TGCGCCAGCAGCCAAGTGGACGAATTCACAGATACGCAGTATTTT. It yields the protein CASSQVDEFTDTQYF. This rearrangement joins TRBV4-1 to TRBJ2-3; D gene uncertain. Trimming cost V 1 base and J 2 bases, with 10 bases left between them. Looked up from germline, CDR1 is MGHRA and CDR2 is YSYEKL. CDR3 length equals 15 residues.

The chain carries TRBV7-6 and TRBJ2-3; possibly TRBD1 for D (6 bases). V gave up 4 bases and J gave up 5 bases, with 10 bases separating them. Germline assignment: CDR1 SGHVS and CDR2 FNYEAQ. This CDR3 comprises 13 residues. The CDR3 DNA reads as TGTGCCAGCAGCTCATACAGGGTAGATACGCAGTATTTT. It is translated as CASSSYRVDTQYF. The full variable domain, rest sourced from reference TRBV7-6 and TRBJ2-3, is GAGVSQSPRYKVTKRGQDVALRCDPISGHVSLYWYRQALGQGPEFLTYFNYEAQQDKSGLPNDRFSAERPEGSISTLTIQRTEQRDSAMYRCASSSYRVDTQYFGPGTRLTVL.

The chain links TRBV28 to TRBJ2-3, with TRBD2 matching over 8 bases. Germline CDR1 is MDHEN and CDR2 is SYDVKM. With V trimmed by 10 bases and J by 7 bases, 13 bases remained unmatched. The CDR3 consists of 14 residues. The CDR3 sequence: CATSGGRGVNTQYF. CDR3 nucleotides: TGTGCCACCTCGGGGGGGAGGGGTGTGAATACGCAGTATTTT.

This clone was detected ten times or more. V and J are TRBV11-2 and TRBJ1-5, with D unclear. Trimming removed 2 bases at V and 7 bases at J, with 12 bases between. The CDR3 is 14 residues long. Germline CDR1 is SGHAT and CDR2 is FQNNGV. This CDR3 is CASSLQPGVQPQHF. In nucleotides, the CDR3 is TGTGCCAGCAGCTTACAGCCCGGCGTCCAGCCCCAGCATTTT.

In its sample, this clone was seen a few times. The chain couples TRBV5-1 to TRBJ1-3; a possible D gene is TRBD1 (5 bases). This CDR3 is built from 14 residues. In germline, CDR1 is SGHRS, CDR2 YFSETQ. The ends were cut back, 3 bases at V and 4 bases at J, with 11 bases in the middle. This CDR3 is CASSSQGPGNTIYF. CDR3 DNA sequence: TGCGCCAGCAGCTCGCAGGGCCCCGGAAACACCATATATTTT.

There are a few counts of this clone. The V and J genes are TRBV6-1 and TRBJ1-4; D remains ambiguous. The germline V gene encodes CDR1 MNHNS and CDR2 SASEGT. Trimming stripped 8 bases from V and 4 bases from J, with 11 bases between. The length of the CDR3 is 13 residues. The CDR3 DNA follows: TGTGCCAGCGGGCCTGCTGGTAATGAAAAACTGTTTTTT. Amino acids: CASGPAGNEKLFF.

The V call is TRBV10-1, the J call TRBJ2-2; D remains unclear. CDR1 WNHNN and CDR2 SYGVQD come from the germline V gene (reference sequence). The CDR3 is 12 residues long. Trimming took 2 bases from V and 5 from J, leaving 3 bases between them. The CDR3 loop is CASSEGTGELFF. Written as DNA, the CDR3 is TGCGCCAGCAGTGAGGGAACCGGGGAGCTGTTTTTT.

V gene TRBV7-9 combines with J gene TRBJ2-1, with TRBD2 matching 7 bases. V lost 7 bases, J lost 4 bases, and 22 bases stayed unmatched. CDR3 size: 19 residues. CDR1 and CDR2 from the germline V gene are SEHNR and FQNEAQ (reference sequence). The CDR3 DNA reads as TGTGCCAGCACGGACTTCTCTCGACACGACGGGAGGACGTACAATGAGCAGTTCTTC. Translated: CASTDFSRHDGRTYNEQFF. The variable domain in full, completed from reference TRBV7-9 and TRBJ2-1, reads DTGVSQNPRHKITKRGQNVTFRCDPISEHNRLYWYRQTLGQGPEFLTYFQNEAQLEKSRLLSDRFSAERPKGSFSTLEIQRTEQGDSAMYLCASTDFSRHDGRTYNEQFFGPGTRLTVL.

This clone was counted between two and nine times. The chain recombines TRBV27 with TRBJ1-1; D gene uncertain. CDR1 is MNHEY, CDR2 SMNVEV, per germline (reference sequence). The CDR3 is 15 amino acids. The germline V and J ends were trimmed by 4 bases and 0 bases, with 12 bases remaining between them. CDR3 loop: CASSSTGSMNTEAFF. CDR3 bases: TGTGCCAGCAGTTCCACGGGATCCATGAACACTGAAGCTTTCTTT.

The gene calls are TRBV10-3 and TRBJ1-2; D is possibly TRBD1 (6 bases). Trimming stripped 8 bases from V and 4 bases from J, with 17 bases between. Germline V gene sequence: CDR1 ENHRY, CDR2 SYGVKD. CDR3 size: 14 residues. This CDR3 reads CAIRQQGIPYGYTF. The CDR3 nucleotides are TGTGCCATCCGGCAACAGGGTATACCCTATGGCTACACCTTC.

This clone occurred a few times. The genes are TRBV10-3 and TRBJ1-2; D may be TRBD1 (6 bases). CDR3 length equals 15 residues. Germline loops: CDR1 ENHRY, CDR2 SYGVKD. The V end was cut by 7 bases, the J end by 6 bases, with 21 bases between. CDR3 sequence: CAITFSPDSLNGYTF. The CDR3 DNA reads TGTGCCATCACCTTCTCTCCGGACAGTCTTAATGGCTACACCTTC.

J is TRBJ2-3 and V is TRBV18; D possibly corresponds to TRBD2 (6 bases). V was trimmed by 3 bases and J by 2 bases, leaving 15 bases between them. Germline-derived CDR1 and CDR2 are KGHSH and LQKENI. This CDR3 has 16 residues. CDR3 loop: CASSPVVEGYTDTQYF. CDR3 nucleotide sequence: TGTGCCAGCTCACCTGTTGTGGAGGGTTACACAGATACGCAGTATTTT. The whole variable domain, filled in from reference TRBV18 and TRBJ2-3, reads NAGVMQNPRHLVRRRGQEARLRCSPMKGHSHVYWYRQLPEEGLKFMVYLQKENIIDESGMPKERFSAEFPKEGPSILRIQQVVRGDSAAYFCASSPVVEGYTDTQYFGPGTRLTVL.